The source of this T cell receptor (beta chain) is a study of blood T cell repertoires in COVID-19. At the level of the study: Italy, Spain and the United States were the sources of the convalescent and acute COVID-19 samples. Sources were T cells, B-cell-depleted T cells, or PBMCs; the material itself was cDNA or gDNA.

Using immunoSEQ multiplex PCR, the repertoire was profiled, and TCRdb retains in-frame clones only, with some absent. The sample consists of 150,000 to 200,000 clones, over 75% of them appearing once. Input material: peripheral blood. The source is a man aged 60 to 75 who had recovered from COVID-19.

The CDR3: CASSLDRRSGNTIYF. CDR3 nucleotide sequence: TGTGCCAGCAGCCTGGACAGGCGCTCTGGAAACACCATATATTTT. The V gene is TRBV5-4, the J gene TRBJ1-3, with TRBD1 identical over 7 bases. The germline CDR1 and CDR2 sequences are SGHNT and YYREEE (reference sequence). CDR3 length: 15 amino acids. With 4 bases clipped from V and 0 bases from J, the junction kept 4 bases outside the gene matches.